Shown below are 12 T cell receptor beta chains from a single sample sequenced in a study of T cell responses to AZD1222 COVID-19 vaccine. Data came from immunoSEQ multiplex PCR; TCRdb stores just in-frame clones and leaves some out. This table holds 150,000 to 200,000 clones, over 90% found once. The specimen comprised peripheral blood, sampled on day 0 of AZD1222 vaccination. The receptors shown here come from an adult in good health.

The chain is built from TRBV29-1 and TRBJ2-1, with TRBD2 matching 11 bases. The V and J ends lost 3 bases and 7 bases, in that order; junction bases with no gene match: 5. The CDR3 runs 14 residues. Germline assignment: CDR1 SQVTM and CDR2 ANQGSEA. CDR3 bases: TGCAGCGTTGAGATAGCGGGGGGGCCGAATGAGCAGTTCTTC. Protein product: CSVEIAGGPNEQFF.

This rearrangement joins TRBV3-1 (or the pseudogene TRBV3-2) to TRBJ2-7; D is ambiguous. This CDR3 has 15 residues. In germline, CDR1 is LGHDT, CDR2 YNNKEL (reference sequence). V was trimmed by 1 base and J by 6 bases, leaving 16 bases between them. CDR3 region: CASSQAQFTDPEQYF. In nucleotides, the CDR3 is TGTGCCAGCAGCCAAGCTCAGTTTACAGACCCCGAGCAGTACTTC.

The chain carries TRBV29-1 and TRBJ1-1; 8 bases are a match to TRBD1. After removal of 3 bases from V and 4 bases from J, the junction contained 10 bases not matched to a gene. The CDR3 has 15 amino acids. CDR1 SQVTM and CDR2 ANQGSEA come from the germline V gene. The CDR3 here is CSVESTGGRITEAFF. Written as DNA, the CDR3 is TGCAGCGTTGAGTCCACAGGGGGGCGGATCACTGAAGCTTTCTTT.

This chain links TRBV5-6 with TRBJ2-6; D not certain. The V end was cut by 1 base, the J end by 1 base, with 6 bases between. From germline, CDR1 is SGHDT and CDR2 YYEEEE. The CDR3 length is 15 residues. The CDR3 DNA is TGTGCCAGCAGCTTGCAACGGTCTGGGGCCAACGTCCTGACTTTC. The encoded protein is CASSLQRSGANVLTF.

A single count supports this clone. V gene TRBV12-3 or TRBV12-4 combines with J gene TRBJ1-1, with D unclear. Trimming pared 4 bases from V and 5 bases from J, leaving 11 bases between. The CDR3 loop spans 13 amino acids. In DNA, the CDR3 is TGTGCCAGCAGTTCCCCCCGGGAGACTGAAGCTTTCTTT. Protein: CASSSPRETEAFF.

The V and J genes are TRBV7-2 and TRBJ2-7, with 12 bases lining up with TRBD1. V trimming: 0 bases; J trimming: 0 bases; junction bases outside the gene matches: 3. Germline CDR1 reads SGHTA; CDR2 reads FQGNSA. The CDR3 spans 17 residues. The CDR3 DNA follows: TGTGCCAGCAGCTTAGCCCGGGACAGGGGGCTCTCCTACGAGCAGTACTTC. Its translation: CASSLARDRGLSYEQYF.

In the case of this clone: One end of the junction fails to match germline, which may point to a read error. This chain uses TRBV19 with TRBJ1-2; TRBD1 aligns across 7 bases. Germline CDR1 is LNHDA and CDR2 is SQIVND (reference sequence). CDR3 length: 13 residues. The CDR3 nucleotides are TGTGCCAGTAGTATAGAGTCCAGAGGGGGCTACGCCTTC. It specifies CASSIESRGGYAF. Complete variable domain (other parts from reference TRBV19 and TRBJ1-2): DGGITQSPKYLFRKEGQNVTLSCEQNLNHDAMYWYRQDPGQGLRLIYYSQIVNDFQKGDIAEGYSVSREKKESFPLTVTSAQKNPTAFYLCASSIESRGGYAFGSGTRLTVV.

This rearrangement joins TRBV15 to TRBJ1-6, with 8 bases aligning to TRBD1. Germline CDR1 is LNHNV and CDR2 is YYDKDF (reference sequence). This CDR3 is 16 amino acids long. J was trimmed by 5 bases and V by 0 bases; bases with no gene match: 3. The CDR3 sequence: CATSREGQGNNSPLHF. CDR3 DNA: TGTGCCACCAGCAGAGAAGGACAGGGAAATAATTCACCCCTCCACTTT.

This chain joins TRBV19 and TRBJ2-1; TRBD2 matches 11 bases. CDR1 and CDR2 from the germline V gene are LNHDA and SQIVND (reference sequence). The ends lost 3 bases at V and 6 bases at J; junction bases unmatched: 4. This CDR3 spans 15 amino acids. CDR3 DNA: TGTGCCAGTAGTATGACTAGCGGGGCCTTCAATGAGCAGTTCTTC. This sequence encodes CASSMTSGAFNEQFF.

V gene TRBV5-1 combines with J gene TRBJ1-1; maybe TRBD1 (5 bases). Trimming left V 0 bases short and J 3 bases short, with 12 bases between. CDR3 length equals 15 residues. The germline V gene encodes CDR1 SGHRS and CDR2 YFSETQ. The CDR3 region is CASSLALGADTEAFF. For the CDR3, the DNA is TGCGCCAGCAGCTTGGCCCTCGGGGCAGACACTGAAGCTTTCTTT.

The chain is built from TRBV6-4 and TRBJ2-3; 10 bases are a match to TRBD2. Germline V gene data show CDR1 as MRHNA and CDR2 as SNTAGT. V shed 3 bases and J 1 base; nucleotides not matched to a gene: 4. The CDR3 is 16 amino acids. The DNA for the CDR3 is TGTGCCAGCAGTGAGACTAGCGGGTTCGGCACAGATACGCAGTATTTT. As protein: CASSETSGFGTDTQYF.

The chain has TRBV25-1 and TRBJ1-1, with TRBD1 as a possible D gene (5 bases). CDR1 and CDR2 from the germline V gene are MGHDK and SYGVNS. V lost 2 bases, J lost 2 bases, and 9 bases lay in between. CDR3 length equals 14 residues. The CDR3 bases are TGTGCCAGCAGTGAACAGGGCAGCAACACTGAAGCTTTCTTT. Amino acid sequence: CASSEQGSNTEAFF.